These T cell receptor beta chains were read from a single sample in a study of CD8 T cells in Susac syndrome. From the immunoSEQ multiplex PCR reads, TCRdb called clonotypes with MiXCR, one entry per CDR3 protein. The sample includes a few hundred thousand distinct CDR3 sequences, around 95% seen only once; the top ten take about 0.091%. Sequencing was performed on CD4+ T cells from PBMCs. These receptors originate from a human donor with multiple sclerosis. Each CDR3 is given with its conserved first and last residue. A D gene is named only where the DNA matches it firmly. Clone size is shown for a subset of rows, as once, few, many or a class of expanded clone.

size	D	V	J	DNA	CDR3
NA	NA	TRBV12-3/TRBV12-4	TRBJ2-1	TGTGCCAGCAGTTTAGGGACAGTCTACAATGAGCAGTTCTTC	CASSLGTVYNEQFF
few	NA	TRBV9	TRBJ1-5	TGTGCCAGCAGCGCGGACGGTAGCAATCAGCCCCAGCATTTT	CASSADGSNQPQHF
NA	NA	TRBV20-1	TRBJ2-4	TGCAGTGCTAGTCCCCCCCTAGGCGCACTAGCCAAAAACATTCAGTACTTC	CSASPPLGALAKNIQYF
NA	NA	TRBV15	TRBJ2-5	TGTGCCACCAGCGGGAGTCTCACGCCCCAAGAGACCCAGTACTTC	CATSGSLTPQETQYF
NA	NA	TRBV28	TRBJ1-2	TGTGCCAGCGGATACAAAGGGGTCTCCTATGGCTACACCTTC	CASGYKGVSYGYTF
NA	NA	TRBV6-2/TRBV6-3	TRBJ2-1	TGTGCCAGCAGTAGGGGGGGAGGGAGTAATGAGCAGTTCTTC	CASSRGGGSNEQFF
NA	NA	TRBV18	TRBJ2-6	TGTGCCAGCTCACCCGATTCTGGGGCCAACGTCCTGACTTTC	CASSPDSGANVLTF
NA	NA	TRBV15	TRBJ1-5	TGTGCCACCAGCAGAGAAGGCTGGCAGGACAATCAGCCCCAGCATTTT	CATSREGWQDNQPQHF
few	TRBD1	TRBV6-5	TRBJ2-1	TGTGCCAGCAGGACAGGGTACAATGAGCAGTTCTTC	CASRTGYNEQFF
NA	NA	TRBV3-1	TRBJ1-1	TGTGCCAGCAGCCAGGGGGAGGCAGGGCGAGCTTTCTTT	CASSQGEAGRAFF
NA	NA	TRBV12-3/TRBV12-4	TRBJ1-1	TGTGCCAGTTTACGCGAACGGGTAGGCACTGAAGCTTTCTTT	CASLRERVGTEAFF
NA	NA	TRBV12-3/TRBV12-4	TRBJ2-5	TGTGCCAGCAGTGGGAGGAACCAAGAGACCCAGTACTTC	CASSGRNQETQYF